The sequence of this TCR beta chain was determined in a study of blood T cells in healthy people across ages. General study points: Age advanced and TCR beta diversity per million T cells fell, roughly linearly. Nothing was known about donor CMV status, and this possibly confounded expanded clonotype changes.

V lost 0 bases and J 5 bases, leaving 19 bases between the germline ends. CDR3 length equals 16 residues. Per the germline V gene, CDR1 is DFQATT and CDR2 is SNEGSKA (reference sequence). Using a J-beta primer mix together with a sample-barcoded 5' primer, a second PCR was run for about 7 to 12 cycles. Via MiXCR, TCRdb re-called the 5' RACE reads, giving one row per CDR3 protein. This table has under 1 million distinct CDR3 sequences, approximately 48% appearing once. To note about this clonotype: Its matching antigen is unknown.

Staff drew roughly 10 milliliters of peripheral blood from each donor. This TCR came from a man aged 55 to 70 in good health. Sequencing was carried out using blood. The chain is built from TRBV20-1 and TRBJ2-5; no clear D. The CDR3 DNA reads TGCAGTGCTAGAGATGATGGTCGGTTTTTGAAGGAGACCCAGTACTTC. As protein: CSARDDGRFLKETQYF.